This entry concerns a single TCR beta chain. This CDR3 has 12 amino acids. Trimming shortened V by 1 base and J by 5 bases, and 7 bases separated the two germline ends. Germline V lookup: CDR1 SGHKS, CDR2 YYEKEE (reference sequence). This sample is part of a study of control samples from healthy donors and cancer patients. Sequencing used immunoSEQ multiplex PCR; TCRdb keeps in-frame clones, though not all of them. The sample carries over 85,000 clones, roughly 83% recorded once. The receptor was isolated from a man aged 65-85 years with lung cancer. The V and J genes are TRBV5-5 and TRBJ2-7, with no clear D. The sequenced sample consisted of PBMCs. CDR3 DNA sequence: TGTGCCAGCAGCTTGTACGGAAACGAGCAGTACTTC. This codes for CASSLYGNEQYF.